The TCR beta chain described here comes from a study of T cell responses to AZD1222 COVID-19 vaccine. Between the trimmed V and J ends, which lost 2 bases and 5 bases, there was a span of 10 bases. The CDR3 loop spans 13 amino acids. CDR1 and CDR2 (germline): MNHEY, SVGAGI. Here immunoSEQ multiplex PCR was the method, and the copy in TCRdb shows in-frame clones only, minus some. Here the sample spans about 150,000 clones, approximately 89% being singletons. Points on this clone: The antigen remains undetermined.

Points from the study as a whole: Regions 160-218 and 743-854 held dominance among vaccine-associated CD4 TCRs, which spanned spike.

The specimen comprised peripheral blood, sampled on day 0 of AZD1222 vaccination. The receptor comes from an adult in good health. The rearrangement links TRBV6-5 to TRBJ2-7; the D gene is possibly TRBD1 (5 bases). In DNA form, the CDR3 reads TGTGCCAGCAGTTACCCCCCAGGGAACGAGCAGTACTTC. Translation: CASSYPPGNEQYF.